The clone carrying this TCR beta chain was detected a few times. The antigen is undetermined. The CDR3 spans 13 residues. The V and J ends lost 3 bases and 4 bases respectively, with 12 bases between them. Germline loops: CDR1 DFQATT, CDR2 SNEGSKA (reference sequence). Cultured CD4+ T cells had their DNA profiled by the Oncomine TCR Beta short-read assay. Each CDR3 protein is one row after TCRdb ran MiXCR on the PCR reads. The sample shows over 12,000 distinct CDR3 sequences, around 48% of them seen only once. Treatment: approximately 10-day PBMC culture with coronavirus spike peptide pools or control peptides (ViraFEST assay). The record originates from a study of vaccination and CD4 T cells after COVID-19.

Sequencing was performed on CD4+ T cells from blood, cultured in vitro. The sequence was collected from a human donor who had recovered from COVID-19. The chain recombines TRBV20-1 with TRBJ1-1, with D uncertain. The CDR3 DNA sequence: TGCAGTGCTAGGGGCCTTGATGGCACTGAAGCTTTCTTT. Amino acids: CSARGLDGTEAFF.